The 32 T cell receptor beta chains below were found in one sample sequenced in a study of blood T cells in healthy people across ages. PCR was performed a second time for roughly 7 to 11 cycles using a sample-barcoded 5' primer and a J-beta primer mix. TCRdb redid the calling of the 5' RACE reads with MiXCR, one entry per CDR3 protein. The repertoire includes hundreds of thousands of distinct CDR3 sequences, about 53% of them detected once, and roughly two fifths sits in the top ten. Sequenced material: blood. The source is a man older than 75 in good health.

The chain carries TRBV20-1 and TRBJ2-3; the match to TRBD2 covers 9 bases. Per germline, CDR1 DFQATT and CDR2 SNEGSKA (reference sequence). The CDR3 spans 16 residues. V lost 6 bases to trimming and J lost 5 bases; unmatched junction nucleotides: 15. This CDR3 is CSATGTREGQKDTQYF. CDR3 DNA sequence: TGCAGTGCGACAGGTACGCGGGAGGGCCAGAAAGATACGCAGTATTTT.

The gene calls are TRBV9 and TRBJ1-6; 8 bases are shared with TRBD1. V was pared by 0 bases and J by 12 bases, with 8 bases of the junction left unmatched. From germline, CDR1 is SGDLS and CDR2 YYNGEE. This CDR3 is 15 amino acids long. Written as DNA, the CDR3 is TGTGCCAGCAGCGTAGACCCCTCAGGGGGCGTACCCCTCCACTTT. Translated: CASSVDPSGGVPLHF.

The chain couples TRBV20-1 to TRBJ2-5; D not resolved. CDR1 DFQATT and CDR2 SNEGSKA come from the germline V gene (reference sequence). V lost 6 bases and J 5 bases, leaving 10 bases between the germline ends. This CDR3 is 11 amino acids long. In DNA form, the CDR3 reads TGCAGTGCGAAATTGGGGGAGACCCAGTACTTC. Translated: CSAKLGETQYF.

This clonotype was detected only a few times. The DNA for the CDR3 is TGTGCCATCAAGGGGACAGGGGGCTCTCGGGAGCAGTACTTC. Amino acids: CAIKGTGGSREQYF. This chain connects TRBV10-3 to TRBJ2-5; 12 nucleotides align to TRBD1. The CDR3 totals 14 residues. The germline CDR1 and CDR2 sequences are ENHRY and SYGVKD. V lost 7 bases and J lost 11; bases outside the gene matches: 11.

This rearrangement joins TRBV6-2 or TRBV6-3 to TRBJ2-1; D remains unclear. The CDR3 spans 11 residues. Trimming pared 6 bases from V and 10 bases from J, leaving 10 bases between. Looked up from germline, CDR1 is MNHEY and CDR2 is SVGEGT. CDR3 residues: CASSLTREQFF. CDR3 sequence (DNA): TGTGCCAGCAGCCTTACACGGGAGCAGTTCTTC.

The chain has TRBV5-1 and TRBJ2-7; D unresolved. Germline V CDR1 and CDR2: SGHRS, YFSETQ. The CDR3 contains 15 residues. V dropped 0 bases and J dropped 0 bases, with 10 bases sitting between them. The CDR3 sequence: CASSLAADFSYEQYF. The DNA for the CDR3 is TGCGCCAGCAGCTTGGCGGCAGACTTCTCCTACGAGCAGTACTTC.

This clonotype has just a few counts. The CDR3 region has the DNA TGTGCCAGCAGCGTACCAGCGGCTAGCGGGAGGCCGGGAGCGTACGAGCAGTACTTC. Translating gives CASSVPAASGRPGAYEQYF. The chain employs TRBV9 and TRBJ2-7; TRBD2 matches 11 bases. CDR1 and CDR2 from the germline V gene are SGDLS and YYNGEE. The CDR3 totals 19 residues. Trimming took 1 base from V and 4 from J; bases not matched to a gene: 16. Looking up the rest from reference TRBV9 and TRBJ2-7 gives the full variable domain: DSGVTQTPKHLITATGQRVTLRCSPRSGDLSVYWYQQSLDQGLQFLIQYYNGEERAKGNILERFSAQQFPDLHSELNLSSLELGDSALYFCASSVPAASGRPGAYEQYFGPGTRLTVT.

This clonotype was seen a handful of times. The chain combines TRBV7-2 with TRBJ2-1; possibly TRBD2 for D (6 bases). This CDR3 contains 14 residues. Trimming left V 8 bases short and J 6 bases short, with 17 bases between. Germline V gene sequence: CDR1 SGHTA, CDR2 FQGNSA. CDR3 in amino acids: CASERTNHANEQFF. The CDR3 nucleotides read TGTGCCAGCGAGCGGACTAATCATGCCAATGAGCAGTTCTTC.

This chain joins TRBV18 and TRBJ1-1; D not certain. The CDR3 totals 15 residues. CDR1 is KGHSH and CDR2 is LQKENI in the germline V gene. V lost 5 bases, J lost 5 bases, and 18 bases lay in between. CDR3 region: CASSDSPPGNTEAFF. DNA for the CDR3: TGTGCCAGCTCAGACTCCCCCCCGGGTAATACTGAAGCTTTCTTT.

The genes are TRBV7-2 and TRBJ2-1; D may be TRBD2 (5 bases). V lost 0 bases and J 10 bases, leaving 10 bases between the germline ends. The CDR3 loop spans 13 amino acids. Germline CDR1 SGHTA, CDR2 FQGNSA. The CDR3 DNA follows: TGTGCCAGCAGCTTAGCTTGGGGAGACGAGCAGTTCTTC. Residues: CASSLAWGDEQFF.

The chain combines TRBV6-5 with TRBJ2-5, with D tentatively TRBD1 (6 bases). The CDR3 has 14 amino acids. Trimming removed 4 bases at V and 1 base at J, with 10 bases between. Germline V gene data show CDR1 as MNHEY and CDR2 as SVGAGI. The CDR3 sequence: CASSFTGIQETQYF. The DNA of the CDR3 is TGTGCCAGCAGTTTCACAGGGATCCAAGAGACCCAGTACTTC.

The gene calls are TRBV12-3 or TRBV12-4 and TRBJ2-3; 10 nucleotides agree with TRBD1. The CDR3 has 15 amino acids. V lost 6 bases, J lost 4 bases, and 7 bases stayed unmatched. The CDR3 loop is CASRKRTGGADTQYF. The CDR3 nucleotides read TGTGCCAGCAGGAAAAGGACAGGGGGGGCAGATACGCAGTATTTT.

This clonotype has just a few counts. J is TRBJ2-7 and V is TRBV12-3 or TRBV12-4; 8 bases line up with TRBD1. This CDR3 contains 18 residues. The J segment lost 0 bases and the V segment lost 3 bases, leaving 13 bases of the junction unmatched. In DNA form, the CDR3 reads TGTGCCAGCAGTTTGGCAGGGGGCCGAAGCGGTAGCTCCTACGAGCAGTACTTC. Protein: CASSLAGGRSGSSYEQYF.

V and J are TRBV20-1 and TRBJ2-1; the D is unclear. In germline, CDR1 is DFQATT, CDR2 SNEGSKA (reference sequence). V lost 4 bases and J lost 7, with 17 bases in between. This CDR3 is 14 amino acids long. This chain's CDR3 is CSAIFVPLRNEQFF. CDR3 nucleotides: TGCAGTGCTATCTTCGTACCGCTTAGGAATGAGCAGTTCTTC.

The V gene is TRBV12-3 or TRBV12-4, the J gene TRBJ2-1; possibly TRBD1 for D (6 bases). The CDR3 is made up of 14 amino acids. V lost 5 bases and J 7 bases, leaving 15 bases between the germline ends. The CDR3: CASSLNRVWNEQFF. Written as DNA, the CDR3 is TGTGCCAGCAGTCTCAACAGGGTATGGAATGAGCAGTTCTTC.

Comments on this clonotype: Germline and junction disagree at one end, which may indicate a read error. The V and J genes are TRBV11-1 and TRBJ2-1; D perhaps matches TRBD2 (5 bases). The CDR3 is made up of 16 amino acids. Germline CDR1 and CDR2: SGHAT and FQDESV (reference sequence). The CDR3 DNA is TGTGCCAGCAACTTAGGACTCGGGGTCACCTACAATGAGCAGTTCTTC. Its protein is CASNLGLGVTYNEQFF.

This clonotype has only one observation. The chain combines TRBV7-2 with TRBJ2-1, with D unclear. V lost 6 bases, J lost 5 bases, and 17 bases lay in between. The germline V gene has CDR1 SGHTA and CDR2 FQGNSA. The CDR3 length is 15 residues. For the CDR3, the DNA is TGTGCCAGCAGTTTCGTTGACGTAGGAGACAATGAGCAGTTCTTC. It translates to CASSFVDVGDNEQFF.

The sample holds a few counts of this clonotype. V and J are TRBV5-1 and TRBJ1-1; no reliable D call. Looked up from germline, CDR1 is SGHRS and CDR2 is YFSETQ. The CDR3 is made up of 15 amino acids. The ends were cut back, 0 bases at V and 1 base at J, with 10 bases in the middle. CDR3 DNA sequence: TGCGCCAGCAGCTTGGATGGTACTAAGAACACTGAAGCTTTCTTT. Encoded protein: CASSLDGTKNTEAFF.

V is TRBV2 and J is TRBJ2-1, with 7 bases that match TRBD2. The CDR3 runs 17 residues. From germline, CDR1 is SNHLY and CDR2 FYNNEI. V shed 4 bases and J 0 bases; nucleotides not matched to a gene: 9. The CDR3 region has the DNA TGTGCCAGCAGTGGGGGCGGGAGTGCCGGCTCCTACAATGAGCAGTTCTTC. Its translation is CASSGGGSAGSYNEQFF. The variable domain in full, completed from reference TRBV2 and TRBJ2-1, reads EPEVTQTPSHQVTQMGQEVILRCVPISNHLYFYWYRQILGQKVEFLVSFYNNEISEKSEIFDDQFSVERPDGSNFTLKIRSTKLEDSAMYFCASSGGGSAGSYNEQFFGPGTRLTVL.

V gene TRBV7-3 combines with J gene TRBJ2-3, with 8 bases matching TRBD2. The CDR3 totals 14 residues. Germline values: CDR1 SGHTA, CDR2 FQGTGA. V gave up 1 base and J gave up 7 bases; unmatched junction bases: 4. CDR3 bases: TGTGCCAGCAGCTTAATCGGGGGGGGGAATACGCAGTATTTT. It is translated as CASSLIGGGNTQYF.

The rearrangement links TRBV27 to TRBJ1-2, with 7 bases that match TRBD1. In germline, CDR1 is MNHEY, CDR2 SMNVEV (reference sequence). This CDR3 contains 14 residues. The J segment lost 2 bases and the V segment lost 6 bases, leaving 6 bases of the junction unmatched. The CDR3 here is CASRMLQGNYGYTF. CDR3 bases: TGTGCCAGCAGAATGCTACAGGGGAACTATGGCTACACCTTC.

The CDR3, as DNA: TGTGCCAGCAGCCAGCGGGAGGGCCCTTTGGAGACCCAGTACTTC. As protein: CASSQREGPLETQYF. The chain is built from TRBV4-2 and TRBJ2-5, with 9 bases lining up with TRBD2. The V and J ends lost 3 bases and 5 bases, in that order; junction bases with no gene match: 7. Germline CDR1 and CDR2: LGHNA and YNFKEQ. This CDR3 spans 15 amino acids.

V gene TRBV20-1 combines with J gene TRBJ1-4, with 8 positions matching TRBD1. In germline, CDR1 is DFQATT, CDR2 SNEGSKA (reference sequence). Germline trimming cut 3 bases from V and 0 bases from J; bases unmatched to any gene: 9. This CDR3 spans 17 amino acids. The CDR3: CSASRQRTGPTNEKLFF. In nucleotides, the CDR3 is TGCAGTGCTAGTCGCCAAAGGACAGGGCCAACTAATGAAAAACTGTTTTTT.

V gene TRBV7-9 combines with J gene TRBJ2-3; 10 bases are shared with TRBD2. The length of the CDR3 is 15 residues. V lost 2 bases, J lost 14 bases, and 13 bases stayed unmatched. Germline CDR1 SEHNR, CDR2 FQNEAQ (reference sequence). DNA of the CDR3: TGTGCCAGCAGCTTACTAGCGGGAGTGGAAAGATACGCGTATTTT. This sequence encodes CASSLLAGVERYAYF.

This clonotype was picked up a small number of times. V gene TRBV20-1 combines with J gene TRBJ2-7; TRBD2 is a possible D gene (6 bases). CDR1 DFQATT and CDR2 SNEGSKA come from the germline V gene (reference sequence). Trimming removed 1 base from V and 7 bases from J, with 14 bases in between. This CDR3 comprises 13 residues. The CDR3 region has the DNA TGCAGTGCTAGAGGGTTCGGGGGTCGGGAGCAGTACTTC. Protein: CSARGFGGREQYF.

The rearrangement links TRBV7-6 to TRBJ2-1, with D maybe TRBD2 (6 bases). Germline-derived CDR1 and CDR2 are SGHVS and FNYEAQ. This CDR3 has 18 residues. With 0 bases removed from V and 6 bases from J, the gap between germline ends came to 21 bases. CDR3 sequence: CASSLAVPTSPYVNEQFF. For the CDR3, the DNA is TGTGCCAGCAGCTTAGCCGTACCGACTAGTCCCTACGTCAATGAGCAGTTCTTC.

This clonotype was picked up a small number of times. The V call is TRBV6-2 or TRBV6-3, the J call TRBJ2-1; TRBD2 matches 11 bases. The length of the CDR3 is 14 residues. The germline CDR1 and CDR2 sequences are MNHEY and SVGEGT. Germline trimming cut 5 bases from V and 8 bases from J; bases unmatched to any gene: 5. CDR3 sequence: CASSRTSGSDEQFF. In DNA, the CDR3 is TGTGCCAGCAGTAGAACTAGCGGGAGCGATGAGCAGTTCTTC.

This clonotype has more than one count but fewer than ten. The chain joins TRBV20-1 to TRBJ2-7; D tentatively reads TRBD1 or TRBD2 (5 bases each). This CDR3 is built from 13 residues. In germline, CDR1 is DFQATT, CDR2 SNEGSKA (reference sequence). Trimming took 7 bases from V and 2 from J, leaving 15 bases between them. The CDR3: CSVGTDDTYEQYF. CDR3 bases: TGCAGTGTTGGGACGGATGATACCTACGAGCAGTACTTC.

This clonotype has only a few counts. This chain joins TRBV10-3 and TRBJ1-1; perhaps TRBD1 as D (6 bases). Germline CDR1 reads ENHRY; CDR2 reads SYGVKD. This CDR3 is built from 14 residues. With 5 bases removed from V and 1 base from J, the gap between germline ends came to 11 bases. The CDR3 protein is CAISPGQTNTEAFF. CDR3 sequence (DNA): TGTGCCATCAGTCCGGGACAAACGAACACTGAAGCTTTCTTT.

The gene calls are TRBV6-5 and TRBJ2-5; TRBD2 matches 14 bases. Germline V gene sequence: CDR1 MNHEY, CDR2 SVGAGI. With 6 bases clipped from V and 11 bases from J, the junction kept 11 bases outside the gene matches. The CDR3 is 15 amino acids. The DNA for the CDR3 is TGTGCCAGCAGGGTCGGGACTAGCGGGAGTAGTATGCAGTACTTC. This gives the protein CASRVGTSGSSMQYF.

J is TRBJ2-5 and V is TRBV10-2, with 8 bases aligning to TRBD2. The tail of the sequence fits TRBJ2-7 better, so the J call may be wrong. The germline V gene has CDR1 WSHSY and CDR2 SAAADI. CDR3 size: 16 residues. CDR3 nucleotide sequence: TGCGCCAGCAGTGAGTCTTTGGGACTAGGGGGGGGCGAGCAGTACTTC. It yields the protein CASSESLGLGGGEQYF.

This chain joins TRBV5-1 and TRBJ2-1, with D uncertain. CDR1 is SGHRS and CDR2 is YFSETQ in the germline V gene. The V and J ends lost 3 bases and 3 bases respectively, with 16 bases between them. The CDR3 loop spans 16 amino acids. The CDR3 is CASSSDGALHYNEQFF. For the CDR3, the DNA is TGCGCCAGCAGCTCGGACGGAGCCCTCCACTACAATGAGCAGTTCTTC.